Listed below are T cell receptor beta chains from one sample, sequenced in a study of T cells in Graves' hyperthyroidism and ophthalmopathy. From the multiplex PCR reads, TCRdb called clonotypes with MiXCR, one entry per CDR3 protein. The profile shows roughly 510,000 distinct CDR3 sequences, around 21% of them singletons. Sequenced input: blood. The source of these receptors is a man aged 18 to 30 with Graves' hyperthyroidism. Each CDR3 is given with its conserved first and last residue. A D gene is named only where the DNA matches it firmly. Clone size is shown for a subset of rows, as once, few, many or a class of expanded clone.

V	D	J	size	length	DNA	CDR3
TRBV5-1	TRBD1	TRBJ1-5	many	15	TGCGCCAGCACCCCCCCCGGGACAGGGGATCAGCCCCAGCATTTT	CASTPPGTGDQPQHF
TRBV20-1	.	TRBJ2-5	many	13	TGCAGTGCTAGAGTCGCCCATAAAGAGACCCAGTACTTC	CSARVAHKETQYF
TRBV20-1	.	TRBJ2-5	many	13	TGCAGTGCTAGAGTTCCAAGCCAAGAGACCCAGTACTTC	CSARVPSQETQYF
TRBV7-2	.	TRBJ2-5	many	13	TGTGCCAGCAGCTTCGGGGGATGGGAGACCCAGTACTTC	CASSFGGWETQYF
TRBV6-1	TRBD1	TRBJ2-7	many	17	TGTGCCAGCAGTGAGGACGTCCCGGGACAGGCCTCCTACGAGCAGTACTTC	CASSEDVPGQASYEQYF
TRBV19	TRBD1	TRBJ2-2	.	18	TGTGCCAGTAGTATCTTGTGGTGGGGACAGCGATCCACCGGGGAGCTGTTTTTT	CASSILWWGQRSTGELFF
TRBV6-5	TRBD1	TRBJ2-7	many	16	TGTGCCAGCAGTTACTTCCGGACAGGGATTCTCAACGAGCAGTACTTC	CASSYFRTGILNEQYF
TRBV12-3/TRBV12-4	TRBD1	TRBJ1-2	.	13	TGTGCCAGCGGACAGGGTTTGGGCTATGGCTACACCTTC	CASGQGLGYGYTF
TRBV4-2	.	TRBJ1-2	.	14	TGTGCCAGCAGCCCCGGACAGCTGAGCTATGGCTACACCTTC	CASSPGQLSYGYTF
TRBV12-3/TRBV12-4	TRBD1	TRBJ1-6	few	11	TGTGCCAGCAGCCCGGGACAGGTCCTCCACTTT	CASSPGQVLHF
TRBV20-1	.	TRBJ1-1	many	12	TGCAGTGCTAGAGGAAACAGGCCTGAAGCTTTCTTT	CSARGNRPEAFF
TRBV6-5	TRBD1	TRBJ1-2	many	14	TGTGCCAGCAGCCAGGACAGGGGGGTCGGTGGCTACACCTTC	CASSQDRGVGGYTF
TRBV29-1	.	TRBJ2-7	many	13	TGCAGCGTTGAAGATCAAGATGGATACGAGCAGTACTTC	CSVEDQDGYEQYF
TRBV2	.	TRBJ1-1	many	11	TGTGCCAGCAGTGAAGCGCTTCGCGCTTTCTTT	CASSEALRAFF
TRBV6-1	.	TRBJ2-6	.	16	TGTGCCAGCACTATTGGGATCCGGGTTGGGGCCAACGTCCTGACTTTC	CASTIGIRVGANVLTF
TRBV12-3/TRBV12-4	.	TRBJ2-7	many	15	TGTGCCAGCAGTTTAGGCGGCAGAAGCTCCTACGAGCAGTACTTC	CASSLGGRSSYEQYF